This record concerns one TCR beta chain sequence. Antigen specificity is unknown. The data were obtained in a study of naive and memory T cell subsets. Findings and caveats of the study: Gini index rose across naive, CM, EM and EMRA in CD4 and CD8. Especially in CD8 cells, naive repertoires contained a few larger clonotypes, possibly CD45RA-re-expressing memory cells.

Cells stained for CD3, CD4, CD8, CD45RA and CD27 were sorted into four subsets. An equimolar mix of two oligonucleotides served as the beta constant-region primer for TRBC1 and TRBC2. Four rounds of PCR amplified the ligated cDNA using nested alpha and beta constant-region primers plus SP2. TCRdb ran MiXCR on the UMI-ligation and nested PCR reads and lists one entry per CDR3 protein. The table includes about 150,000 distinct CDR3 sequences, 22% detected once. This CDR3 spans 17 amino acids. Germline V gives CDR1 LGHDT, CDR2 YNNKEL (reference sequence). V was clipped by 2 bases and J by 4 bases; unmatched bases: 11.

The chain uses TRBV3-1 and TRBJ2-1; TRBD2 agrees at 7 bases. Input material: naive CD4+ T cells from blood. This receptor was taken from a human donor in good health. The CDR3 DNA reads as TGTGCCAGCAGCCAACCCACCACCGCGGGAGTTTACAATGAGCAGTTCTTC. Residues: CASSQPTTAGVYNEQFF.